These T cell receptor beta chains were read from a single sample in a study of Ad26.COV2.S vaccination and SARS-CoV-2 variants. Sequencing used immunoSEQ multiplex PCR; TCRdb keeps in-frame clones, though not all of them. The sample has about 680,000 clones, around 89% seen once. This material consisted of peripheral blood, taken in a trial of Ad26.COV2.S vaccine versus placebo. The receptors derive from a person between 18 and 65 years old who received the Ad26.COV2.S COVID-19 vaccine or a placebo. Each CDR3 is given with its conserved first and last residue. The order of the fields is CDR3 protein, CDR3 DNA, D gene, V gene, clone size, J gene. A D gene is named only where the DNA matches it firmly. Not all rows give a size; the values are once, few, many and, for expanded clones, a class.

CDR3 protein: CASSLSRDQPQHF; CDR3 DNA: TGTGCCAGCAGCTTAAGTCGGGATCAGCCCCAGCATTTT; D gene: NA; V gene: TRBV7-2; clone size: NA; J gene: TRBJ1-5
CDR3 protein: CAEGAQGVSEAFF; CDR3 DNA: TGTGCCGAAGGGGCGCAGGGGGTATCTGAAGCTTTCTTT; D gene: TRBD1; V gene: TRBV2; clone size: NA; J gene: TRBJ1-1
CDR3 protein: CASSLSGDNSPLHF; CDR3 DNA: TGTGCCAGCAGCTTATCAGGGGATAATTCACCCCTCCACTTT; D gene: NA; V gene: TRBV11-2; clone size: NA; J gene: TRBJ1-6
CDR3 protein: CASSLEGAGGLETQYF; CDR3 DNA: TGCGCCAGCAGCCTGGAGGGAGCGGGGGGGCTTGAGACCCAGTACTTC; D gene: TRBD2; V gene: TRBV5-1; clone size: once; J gene: TRBJ2-5
CDR3 protein: CASSADPKGAKNIQYF; CDR3 DNA: TGCGCCAGCAGCGCCGACCCCAAGGGAGCCAAAAACATTCAGTACTTC; D gene: NA; V gene: TRBV5-1; clone size: NA; J gene: TRBJ2-4
CDR3 protein: CSEAGGSTDTQYF; CDR3 DNA: TGCAGCGAGGCCGGGGGTAGCACAGATACGCAGTATTTT; D gene: NA; V gene: TRBV29-1; clone size: NA; J gene: TRBJ2-3
CDR3 protein: CASSLQPGARQTQYF; CDR3 DNA: TGTGCCAGCAGCTTACAACCGGGGGCCCGACAGACCCAGTACTTC; D gene: NA; V gene: TRBV11-2; clone size: once; J gene: TRBJ2-5
CDR3 protein: CASSLGTRGDTQYF; CDR3 DNA: TGTGCCAGCAGCCTCGGGACTAGAGGAGATACGCAGTATTTT; D gene: TRBD2; V gene: TRBV7-2; clone size: NA; J gene: TRBJ2-3
CDR3 protein: CASSASSGTDTQYF; CDR3 DNA: TGTGCCAGCAGTGCCTCGAGTGGCACAGATACGCAGTATTTT; D gene: NA; V gene: TRBV25-1; clone size: NA; J gene: TRBJ2-3
CDR3 protein: CASSSGTTNTGELFF; CDR3 DNA: TGTGCCAGCAGCTCCGGGACAACGAACACCGGGGAGCTGTTTTTT; D gene: NA; V gene: TRBV7-8; clone size: NA; J gene: TRBJ2-2
CDR3 protein: CASSLGQGGEKLFF; CDR3 DNA: TGTGCCAGCAGCTTAGGACAGGGTGGCGAAAAACTGTTTTTT; D gene: TRBD1; V gene: TRBV11-2; clone size: once; J gene: TRBJ1-4
CDR3 protein: CASSVSSGGANEQFF; CDR3 DNA: TGTGCCAGCAGCGTAAGCAGCGGGGGGGCTAATGAGCAGTTCTTC; D gene: TRBD2; V gene: TRBV9; clone size: once; J gene: TRBJ2-1
CDR3 protein: CASSMVVGDHQPQHF; CDR3 DNA: TGTGCCAGTAGTATGGTCGTCGGGGATCATCAGCCCCAGCATTTT; D gene: NA; V gene: TRBV19; clone size: once; J gene: TRBJ1-5
CDR3 protein: CASSSGQGAPSTDTQYF; CDR3 DNA: TGTGCCAGCAGCTCCGGACAGGGGGCCCCCAGCACAGATACGCAGTATTTT; D gene: TRBD1; V gene: TRBV7-3; clone size: NA; J gene: TRBJ2-3
CDR3 protein: CASRVSSGNTIYF; CDR3 DNA: TGTGCCAGTAGAGTCAGCTCTGGAAACACCATATATTTT; D gene: NA; V gene: TRBV19; clone size: NA; J gene: TRBJ1-3
CDR3 protein: CASSLAQANTGELFF; CDR3 DNA: TGTGCCAGCAGCTTAGCTCAGGCGAACACCGGGGAGCTGTTTTTT; D gene: NA; V gene: TRBV7-2; clone size: NA; J gene: TRBJ2-2
CDR3 protein: CASSLATARSHGYTF; CDR3 DNA: TGTGCCAGCAGCTTAGCCACAGCAAGATCGCATGGCTACACCTTC; D gene: NA; V gene: TRBV7-2; clone size: NA; J gene: TRBJ1-2
CDR3 protein: CAWSPPGGNQPQHF; CDR3 DNA: TGTGCCTGGAGTCCCCCGGGGGGCAATCAGCCCCAGCATTTT; D gene: NA; V gene: TRBV30; clone size: NA; J gene: TRBJ1-5
CDR3 protein: CASSQDRRNTIYF; CDR3 DNA: TGTGCCAGCAGCCAGGACAGACGAAACACCATATATTTT; D gene: NA; V gene: TRBV9; clone size: NA; J gene: TRBJ1-3